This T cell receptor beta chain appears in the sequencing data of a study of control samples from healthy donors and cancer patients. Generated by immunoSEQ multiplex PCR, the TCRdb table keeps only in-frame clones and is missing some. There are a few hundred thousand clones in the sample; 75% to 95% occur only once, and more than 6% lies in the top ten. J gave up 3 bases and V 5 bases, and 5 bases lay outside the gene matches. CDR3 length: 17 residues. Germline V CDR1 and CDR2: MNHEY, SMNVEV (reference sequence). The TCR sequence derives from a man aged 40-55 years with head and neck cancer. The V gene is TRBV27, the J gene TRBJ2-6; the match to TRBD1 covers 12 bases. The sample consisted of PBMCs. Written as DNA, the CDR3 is TGTGCCAGCAGTCAGGGACAGGGGGCGCTTGGGGCCAACGTCCTGACTTTC. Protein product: CASSQGQGALGANVLTF.